This TCR beta chain stems from a study of blood T cell repertoires in COVID-19. Study-wide background: Sites in the United States, Italy and Spain provided acute and convalescent COVID-19 samples. T cells, B-cell-depleted T cells, or PBMCs supplied cDNA or gDNA.

As handled by the study authors: The authors estimated nucleated cell counts from reference gene primer amplification. Profiling relied on immunoSEQ multiplex PCR, and the TCRdb table lists in-frame clones only, not all of them. V and J calls and clone size are copied from that table; D and trimming were computed from the DNA. The sample shows 140,000 to 150,000 clones, 82% of them seen only once. V was clipped by 1 base and J by 5 bases, with 20 bases between them. Germline V gene lookup returns CDR1 LNHDA and CDR2 SQIVND (reference sequence). The CDR3 runs 17 residues. This chain joins TRBV19 and TRBJ2-5; D gene uncertain. This clonotype was sampled from a human donor with acute or convalescent COVID-19. The donor label of this sample is uncertain. Sequences were obtained from peripheral blood. In nucleotides, the CDR3 is TGTGCCAGTAGTATAGTTTGGCAGGCCCAAGGATCGGAGACCCAGTACTTC. This translates into CASSIVWQAQGSETQYF.